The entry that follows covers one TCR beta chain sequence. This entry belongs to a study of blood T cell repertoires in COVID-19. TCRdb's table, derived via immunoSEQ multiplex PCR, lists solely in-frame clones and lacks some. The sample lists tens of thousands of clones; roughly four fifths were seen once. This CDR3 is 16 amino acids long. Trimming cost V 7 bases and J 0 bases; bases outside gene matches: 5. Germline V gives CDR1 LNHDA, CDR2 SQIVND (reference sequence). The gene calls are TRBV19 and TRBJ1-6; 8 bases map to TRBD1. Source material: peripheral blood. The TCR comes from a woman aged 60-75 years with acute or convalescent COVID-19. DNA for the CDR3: TGTGCCAGTAACGGGGACAGGAGCTCCTATAATTCACCCCTCCACTTT. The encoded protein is CASNGDRSSYNSPLHF.